These 8 T cell receptor beta chains share one sample of origin, sequenced in a study of shared clonotypes between healthy human individuals. Repertoires were generated with immunoSEQ multiplex PCR, while TCRdb's copy carries only in-frame clones and drops some. The sample consists of about 490,000 clones, roughly 80% of them appearing once. The sample consisted of PBMCs. The origin of the receptors is a woman aged 40 to 49 in good health. Some clones in this sample may be carry-over from other donors' samples.

The rearrangement links TRBV11-2 to TRBJ1-2; D may be TRBD1 (5 bases). V was cut by 0 bases and J by 8 bases, with 7 bases left in between. This CDR3 is built from 12 residues. Germline CDR1 reads SGHAT; CDR2 reads FQNNGV. The chain's CDR3 is CASSLDKGGYTF. The CDR3 DNA reads as TGTGCCAGCAGCTTAGACAAGGGGGGCTACACCTTC.

The V and J genes are TRBV11-2 and TRBJ2-2, with a weak D call TRBD2 (5 bases). V was clipped by 1 base and J by 7 bases, with 13 bases between them. The germline gives CDR1 SGHAT, CDR2 FQNNGV. This CDR3 has 15 amino acids. CDR3 loop: CASSLVGLAGGELFF. The CDR3 region has the DNA TGTGCCAGCAGCTTAGTCGGACTGGCGGGCGGGGAGCTGTTTTTT.

On this clone: The likely explanation is a read error, given a far larger clone one base away. This chain connects TRBV5-1 to TRBJ1-2; a possible D gene is TRBD1 (6 bases). The ends were cut back, 7 bases at V and 1 base at J, with 11 bases in the middle. CDR1 and CDR2 (germline): SGHRS, YFSETQ. The CDR3 covers 13 residues. The DNA of the CDR3 is TGCGCCAGCGTGGCAGGGGATAACTATGGCTACACCTTC. It is translated as CASVAGDNYGYTF.

V is TRBV5-1 and J is TRBJ2-3; 10 bases match TRBD1. Germline V CDR1 and CDR2: SGHRS, YFSETQ. The length of the CDR3 is 16 residues. Losses at the gene ends were 0 bases for V and 4 bases for J; bases not matched to a gene: 5. Here the CDR3 DNA reads TGCGCCAGCAGCTTGGGGTTCGGGACAGGGGCAGATACGCAGTATTTT. Encoded protein: CASSLGFGTGADTQYF.

CDR3 amino acids: CASSRGGTGFYNEQFF. As DNA, the CDR3 is TGCGCCAGCAGCCGAGGAGGGACAGGGTTCTACAATGAGCAGTTCTTC. The chain joins TRBV4-1 to TRBJ2-1; 9 nucleotides match TRBD1. This CDR3 contains 16 residues. Germline trimming cut 4 bases from V and 3 bases from J; bases unmatched to any gene: 7. Germline V gene lookup returns CDR1 MGHRA and CDR2 YSYEKL.

The V gene is TRBV18, the J gene TRBJ2-7; the D call may be TRBD1 or TRBD2 (6 bases each). In germline, CDR1 is KGHSH, CDR2 LQKENI. V shed 3 bases and J shed 2 bases, with 14 bases lying between them. The CDR3 is made up of 15 amino acids. Here the CDR3 reads CASSPEGGDAYEQYF. The CDR3 DNA reads TGTGCCAGCTCACCGGAGGGGGGCGATGCCTACGAGCAGTACTTC.

With respect to this clone: At the DNA level, this CDR3 is encoded by other sequences in the same sample as well. The chain has TRBV20-1 and TRBJ2-7; D is uncertain. CDR3 length: 11 residues. Germline V gene sequence: CDR1 DFQATT, CDR2 SNEGSKA (reference sequence). Trimming took off 5 bases at V and 1 base at J, with 6 bases between the two ends. The CDR3 nucleotides read TGCAGTGCTTCCGGGTCCTACGAGCAGTACTTC. Its translation is CSASGSYEQYF.

Comment on this clone: A single base is all that separates this from a far larger clone, so a read error is likely. CDR3 coding DNA: TGCAGCTGGGGGGACAGGGGGCCCAACGAGCAGTACTTC. Amino acid sequence: CSWGDRGPNEQYF. This chain connects TRBV29-1 to TRBJ2-7, with TRBD1 matching 12 bases. The CDR3 spans 13 residues. With 8 bases clipped from V and 5 bases from J, the junction kept 7 bases outside the gene matches. The germline gives CDR1 SQVTM, CDR2 ANQGSEA.